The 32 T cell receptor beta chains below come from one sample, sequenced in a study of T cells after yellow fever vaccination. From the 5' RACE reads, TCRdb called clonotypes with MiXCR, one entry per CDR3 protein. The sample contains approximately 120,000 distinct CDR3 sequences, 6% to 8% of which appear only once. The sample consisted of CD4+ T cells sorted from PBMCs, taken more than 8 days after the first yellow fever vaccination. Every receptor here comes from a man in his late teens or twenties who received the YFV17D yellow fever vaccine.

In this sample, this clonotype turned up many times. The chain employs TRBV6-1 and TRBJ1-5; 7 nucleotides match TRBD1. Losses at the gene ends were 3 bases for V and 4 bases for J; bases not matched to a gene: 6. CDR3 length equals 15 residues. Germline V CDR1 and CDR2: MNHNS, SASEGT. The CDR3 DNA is TGTGCCAGCAGTGATTTAGAGGGGGCTAATCAGCCCCAGCATTTT. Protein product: CASSDLEGANQPQHF.

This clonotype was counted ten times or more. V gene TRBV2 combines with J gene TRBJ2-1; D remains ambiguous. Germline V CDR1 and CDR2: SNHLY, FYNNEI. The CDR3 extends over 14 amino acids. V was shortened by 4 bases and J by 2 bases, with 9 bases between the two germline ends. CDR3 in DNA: TGTGCCAGCAGTGTGGTGGCGACCTACAATGAGCAGTTCTTC. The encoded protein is CASSVVATYNEQFF.

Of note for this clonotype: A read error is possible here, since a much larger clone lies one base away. The CDR3 region is CASSPRTGGAETQYF. CDR3 in DNA: TGTGCCAGCTCACCACGGACAGGGGGTGCGGAGACCCAGTACTTC. The J gene is TRBJ2-5, the V gene TRBV18, with TRBD1 matching over 10 bases. Germline-derived CDR1 and CDR2 are KGHSH and LQKENI. Losses at the gene ends were 1 base for V and 5 bases for J; bases not matched to a gene: 4. The CDR3 has 15 amino acids.

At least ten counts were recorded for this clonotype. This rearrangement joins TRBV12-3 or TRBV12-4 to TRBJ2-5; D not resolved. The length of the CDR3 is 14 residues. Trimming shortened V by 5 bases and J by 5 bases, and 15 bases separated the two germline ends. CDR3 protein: CASSPPSIRETQYF. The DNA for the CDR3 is TGTGCCAGCAGTCCACCGTCGATCCGGGAGACCCAGTACTTC.

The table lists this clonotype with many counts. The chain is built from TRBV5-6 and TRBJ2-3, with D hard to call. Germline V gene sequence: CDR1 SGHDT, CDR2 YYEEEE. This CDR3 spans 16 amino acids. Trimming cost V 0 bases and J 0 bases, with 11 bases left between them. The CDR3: CASSLAYGSSTDTQYF. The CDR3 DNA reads TGTGCCAGCAGCTTGGCCTATGGGTCTAGCACAGATACGCAGTATTTT.

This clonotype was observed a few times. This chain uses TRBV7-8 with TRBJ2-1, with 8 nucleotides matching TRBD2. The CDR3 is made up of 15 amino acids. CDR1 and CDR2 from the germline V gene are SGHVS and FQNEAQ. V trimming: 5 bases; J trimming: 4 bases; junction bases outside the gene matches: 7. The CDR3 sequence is CASSPRAGEYNEQFF. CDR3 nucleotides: TGTGCCAGCAGCCCTCGAGCGGGGGAGTACAATGAGCAGTTCTTC.

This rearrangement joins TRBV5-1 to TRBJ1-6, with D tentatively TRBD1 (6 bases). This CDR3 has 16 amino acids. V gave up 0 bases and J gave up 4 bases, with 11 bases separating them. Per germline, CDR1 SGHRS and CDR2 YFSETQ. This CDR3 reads CASSLGTGSYNSPLHF. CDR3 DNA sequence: TGCGCCAGCAGCTTGGGAACAGGGAGTTATAATTCACCCCTCCACTTT. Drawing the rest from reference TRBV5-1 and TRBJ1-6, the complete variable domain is KAGVTQTPRYLIKTRGQQVTLSCSPISGHRSVSWYQQTPGQGLQFLFEYFSETQRNKGNFPGRFSGRQFSNSRSEMNVSTLELGDSALYLCASSLGTGSYNSPLHFGNGTRLTVT.

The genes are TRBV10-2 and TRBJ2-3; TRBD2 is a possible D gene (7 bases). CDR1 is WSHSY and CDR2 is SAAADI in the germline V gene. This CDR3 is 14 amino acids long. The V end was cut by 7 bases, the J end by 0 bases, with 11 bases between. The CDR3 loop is CASKGGLSTDTQYF. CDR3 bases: TGCGCCAGCAAGGGGGGGCTTAGCACAGATACGCAGTATTTT.

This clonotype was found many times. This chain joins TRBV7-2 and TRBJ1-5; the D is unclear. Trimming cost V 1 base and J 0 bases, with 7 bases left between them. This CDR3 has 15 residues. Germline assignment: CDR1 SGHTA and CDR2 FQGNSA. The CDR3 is CASSLVWGSNQPQHF. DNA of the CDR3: TGTGCCAGCAGCTTAGTGTGGGGTAGCAATCAGCCCCAGCATTTT.

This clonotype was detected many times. As DNA, the CDR3 is TGTGGATCCTCGGGCAGGGAGCAAGAGACCCAGTACTTC. This sequence encodes CGSSGREQETQYF. The chain combines TRBV30 with TRBJ2-5; D may be TRBD1 or TRBD2 (5 bases each). The CDR3 has 13 amino acids. Germline loops: CDR1 GTSNPN, CDR2 SVGIG (reference sequence).

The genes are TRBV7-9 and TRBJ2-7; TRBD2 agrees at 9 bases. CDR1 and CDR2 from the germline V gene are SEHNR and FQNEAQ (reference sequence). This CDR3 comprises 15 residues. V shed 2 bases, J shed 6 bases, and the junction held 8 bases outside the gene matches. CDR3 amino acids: CASSLIRGGAREQYF. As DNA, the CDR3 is TGTGCCAGCAGCTTAATTCGCGGGGGGGCACGCGAGCAGTACTTC.

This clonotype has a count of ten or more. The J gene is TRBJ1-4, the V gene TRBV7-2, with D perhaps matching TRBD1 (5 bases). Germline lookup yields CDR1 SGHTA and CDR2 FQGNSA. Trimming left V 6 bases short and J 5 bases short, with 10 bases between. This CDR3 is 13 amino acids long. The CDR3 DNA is TGTGCCAGCAGGGTCAGGGCGAATGAAAAACTGTTTTTT. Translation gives CASRVRANEKLFF.

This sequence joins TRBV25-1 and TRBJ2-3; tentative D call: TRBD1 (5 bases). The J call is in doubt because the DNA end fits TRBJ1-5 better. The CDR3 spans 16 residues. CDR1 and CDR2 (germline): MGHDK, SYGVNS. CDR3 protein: CASSERGAASRDTQHF. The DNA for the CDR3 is TGTGCCAGCAGTGAACGGGGCGCGGCTAGCAGAGATACGCAGCATTTT.

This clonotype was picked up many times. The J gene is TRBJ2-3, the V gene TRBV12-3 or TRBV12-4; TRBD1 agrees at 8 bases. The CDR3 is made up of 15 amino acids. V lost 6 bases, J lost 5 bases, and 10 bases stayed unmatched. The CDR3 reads CASSLGTGGRDTQYF. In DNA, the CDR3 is TGTGCCAGCAGCCTGGGGACAGGCGGGCGAGATACGCAGTATTTT.

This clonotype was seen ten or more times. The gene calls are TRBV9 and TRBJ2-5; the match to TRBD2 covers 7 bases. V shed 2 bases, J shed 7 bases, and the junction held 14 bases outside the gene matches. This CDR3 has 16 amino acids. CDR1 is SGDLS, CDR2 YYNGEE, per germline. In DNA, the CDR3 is TGTGCCAGCAGCGTCGACATAGCGGGCCCTCCAGGGACCCAGTACTTC. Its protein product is CASSVDIAGPPGTQYF.

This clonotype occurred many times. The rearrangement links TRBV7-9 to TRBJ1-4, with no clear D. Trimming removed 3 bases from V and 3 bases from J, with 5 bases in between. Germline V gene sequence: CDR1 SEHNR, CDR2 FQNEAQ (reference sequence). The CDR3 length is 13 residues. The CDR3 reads CASSFSPNEKLFF. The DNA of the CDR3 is TGTGCCAGCAGCTTTTCCCCTAATGAAAAACTGTTTTTT. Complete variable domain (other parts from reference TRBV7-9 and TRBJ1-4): DTGVSQNPRHKITKRGQNVTFRCDPISEHNRLYWYRQTLGQGPEFLTYFQNEAQLEKSRLLSDRFSAERPKGSFSTLEIQRTEQGDSAMYLCASSFSPNEKLFFGSGTQLSVL.

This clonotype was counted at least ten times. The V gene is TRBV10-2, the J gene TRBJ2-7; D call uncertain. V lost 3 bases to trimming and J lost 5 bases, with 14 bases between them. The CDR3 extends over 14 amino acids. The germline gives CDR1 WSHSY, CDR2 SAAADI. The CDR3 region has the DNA TGCGCCAGCAGTGATCACGGACGCCTTGACGAGCAGTACTTC. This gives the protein CASSDHGRLDEQYF.

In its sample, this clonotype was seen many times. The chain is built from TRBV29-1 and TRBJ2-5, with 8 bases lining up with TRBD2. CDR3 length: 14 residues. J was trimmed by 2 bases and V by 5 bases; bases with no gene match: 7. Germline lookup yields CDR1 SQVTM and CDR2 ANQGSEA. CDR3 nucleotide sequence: TGCAGCGTTCGGTGGAGCGGGGGACAAGAGACCCAGTACTTC. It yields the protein CSVRWSGGQETQYF. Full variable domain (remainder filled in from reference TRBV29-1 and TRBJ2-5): SAVISQKPSRDICQRGTSLTIQCQVDSQVTMMFWYRQQPGQSLTLIATANQGSEATYESGFVIDKFPISRPNLTFSTLTVSNMSPEDSSIYLCSVRWSGGQETQYFGPGTRLLVL.

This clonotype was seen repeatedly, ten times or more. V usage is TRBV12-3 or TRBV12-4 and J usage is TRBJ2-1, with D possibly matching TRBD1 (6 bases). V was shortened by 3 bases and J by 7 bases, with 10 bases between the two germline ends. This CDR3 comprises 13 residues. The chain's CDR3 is CASSFYRANEQFF. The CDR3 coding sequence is TGTGCCAGCAGTTTTTACAGGGCAAATGAGCAGTTCTTC.

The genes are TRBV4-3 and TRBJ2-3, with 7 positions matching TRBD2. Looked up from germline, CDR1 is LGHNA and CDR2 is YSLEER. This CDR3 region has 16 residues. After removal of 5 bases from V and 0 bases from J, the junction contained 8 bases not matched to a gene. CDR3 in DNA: TGCGCCAGCAGCTTAAACAGCGGGGTGAGCACAGATACGCAGTATTTT. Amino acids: CASSLNSGVSTDTQYF.

The CDR3: CASSLALPTGGEQFF. The CDR3 DNA reads as TGCGCCAGCAGCTTGGCCCTGCCTACGGGGGGTGAGCAGTTCTTC. J is TRBJ2-1 and V is TRBV5-1, with 7 bases identical to TRBD2. J gave up 9 bases and V 0 bases, and 9 bases lay outside the gene matches. The CDR3 totals 15 residues. Germline V gene data show CDR1 as SGHRS and CDR2 as YFSETQ.

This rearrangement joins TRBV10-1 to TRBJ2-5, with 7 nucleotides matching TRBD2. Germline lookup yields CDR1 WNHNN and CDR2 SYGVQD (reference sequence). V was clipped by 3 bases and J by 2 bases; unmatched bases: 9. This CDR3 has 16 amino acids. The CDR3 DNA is TGCGCCAGCAGTGACCTACTAGCGCGTACGCAAGAGACCCAGTACTTC. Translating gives CASSDLLARTQETQYF.

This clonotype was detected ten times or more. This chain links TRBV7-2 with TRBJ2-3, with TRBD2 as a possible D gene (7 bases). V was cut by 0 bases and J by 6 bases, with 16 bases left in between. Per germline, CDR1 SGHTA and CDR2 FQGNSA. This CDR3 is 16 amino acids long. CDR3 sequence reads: CASSLARGRGGDTQYF. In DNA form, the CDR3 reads TGTGCCAGCAGCTTAGCGCGGGGGCGAGGCGGTGATACGCAGTATTTT.

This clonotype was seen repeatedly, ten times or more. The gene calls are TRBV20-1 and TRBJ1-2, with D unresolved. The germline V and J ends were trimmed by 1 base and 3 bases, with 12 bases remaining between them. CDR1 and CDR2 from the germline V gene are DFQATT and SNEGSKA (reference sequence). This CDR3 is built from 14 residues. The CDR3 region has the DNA TGCAGTGCTAGAGGGGAAACAAGCTACTATGGCTACACCTTC. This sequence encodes CSARGETSYYGYTF.

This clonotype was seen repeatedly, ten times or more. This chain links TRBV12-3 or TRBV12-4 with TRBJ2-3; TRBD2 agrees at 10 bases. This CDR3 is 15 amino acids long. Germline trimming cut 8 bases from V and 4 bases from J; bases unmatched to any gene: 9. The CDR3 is CASSTAGGRSDTQYF. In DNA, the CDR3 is TGTGCCAGCTCGACAGCGGGGGGGCGTTCAGATACGCAGTATTTT.

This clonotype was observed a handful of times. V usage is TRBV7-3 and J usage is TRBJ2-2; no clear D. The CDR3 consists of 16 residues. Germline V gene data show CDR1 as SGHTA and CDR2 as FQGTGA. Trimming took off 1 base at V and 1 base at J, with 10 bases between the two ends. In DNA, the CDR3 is TGTGCCAGCAGCTTAATGGCGACTTTGAACACCGGGGAGCTGTTTTTT. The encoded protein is CASSLMATLNTGELFF.

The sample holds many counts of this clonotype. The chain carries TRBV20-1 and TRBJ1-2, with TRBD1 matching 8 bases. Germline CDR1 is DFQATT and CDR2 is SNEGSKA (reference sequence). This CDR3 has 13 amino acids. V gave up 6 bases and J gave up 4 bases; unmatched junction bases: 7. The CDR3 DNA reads TGCAGTGCCAAGACAGGGGCAGCCTATGGCTACACCTTC. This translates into CSAKTGAAYGYTF.

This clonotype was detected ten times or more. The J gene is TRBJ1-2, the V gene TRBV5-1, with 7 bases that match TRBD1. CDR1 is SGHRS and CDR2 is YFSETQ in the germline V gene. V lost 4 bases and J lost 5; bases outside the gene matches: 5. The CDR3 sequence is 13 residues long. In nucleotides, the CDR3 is TGCGCCAGCAGCAGGGACAGTTCGTATGGCTACACCTTC. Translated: CASSRDSSYGYTF. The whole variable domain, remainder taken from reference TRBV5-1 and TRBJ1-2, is KAGVTQTPRYLIKTRGQQVTLSCSPISGHRSVSWYQQTPGQGLQFLFEYFSETQRNKGNFPGRFSGRQFSNSRSEMNVSTLELGDSALYLCASSRDSSYGYTFGSGTRLTVV.

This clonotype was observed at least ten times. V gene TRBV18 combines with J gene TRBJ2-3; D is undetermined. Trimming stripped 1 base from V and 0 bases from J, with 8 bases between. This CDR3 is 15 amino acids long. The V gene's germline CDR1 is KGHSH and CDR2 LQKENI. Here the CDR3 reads CASSPRAASTDTQYF. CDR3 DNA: TGTGCCAGCTCACCACGGGCGGCCAGCACAGATACGCAGTATTTT. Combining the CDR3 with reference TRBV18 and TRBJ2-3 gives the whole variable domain NAGVMQNPRHLVRRRGQEARLRCSPMKGHSHVYWYRQLPEEGLKFMVYLQKENIIDESGMPKERFSAEFPKEGPSILRIQQVVRGDSAAYFCASSPRAASTDTQYFGPGTRLTVL.

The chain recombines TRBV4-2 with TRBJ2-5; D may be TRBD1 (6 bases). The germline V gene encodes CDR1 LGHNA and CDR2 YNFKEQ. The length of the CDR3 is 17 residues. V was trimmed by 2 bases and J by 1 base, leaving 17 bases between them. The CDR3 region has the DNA TGTGCCAGCAGCCAAAGTCAAGGGGGATACTTCCAAGAGACCCAGTACTTC. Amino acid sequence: CASSQSQGGYFQETQYF.

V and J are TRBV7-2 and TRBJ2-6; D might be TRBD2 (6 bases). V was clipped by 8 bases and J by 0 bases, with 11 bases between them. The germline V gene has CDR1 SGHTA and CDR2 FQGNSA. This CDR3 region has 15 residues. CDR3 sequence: CASWRVRSGANVLTF. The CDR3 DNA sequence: TGTGCCAGCTGGAGGGTCCGCTCTGGGGCCAACGTCCTGACTTTC.

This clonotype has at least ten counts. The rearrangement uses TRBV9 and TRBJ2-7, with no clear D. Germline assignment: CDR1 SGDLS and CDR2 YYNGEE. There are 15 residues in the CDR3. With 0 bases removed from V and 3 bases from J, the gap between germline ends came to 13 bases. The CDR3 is CASSVVPGPDYEQYF. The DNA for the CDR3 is TGTGCCAGCAGCGTAGTGCCCGGGCCCGACTACGAGCAGTACTTC.